The 15 T cell receptor beta chains below all came from one sample that was sequenced in a study of shared clonotypes between healthy human individuals. Libraries were prepared by immunoSEQ multiplex PCR; TCRdb keeps only in-frame clonotypes and omits some of them. The data contain about 2 million clones, about 95% of them singletons. Terminally differentiated effector memory CD45RA+ cells were excluded by CCR7 positive selection of CD45RO-negative cells. Sample: naive CD8+ T cells sorted from blood. All receptors derive from a man aged 18 to 30 in good health.

CDR3 nucleotides: TGTGCCAGCAGTCCTTCGACAGGGGAACTTGGAAACACCATATATTTT. Translated, it gives CASSPSTGELGNTIYF. The chain combines TRBV27 with TRBJ1-3; 8 nucleotides align to TRBD1. The CDR3 runs 16 residues. V trimming: 5 bases; J trimming: 3 bases; junction bases outside the gene matches: 9. The germline CDR1 and CDR2 sequences are MNHEY and SMNVEV (reference sequence).

The chain joins TRBV6-1 to TRBJ1-2; the match to TRBD1 covers 7 bases. V lost 3 bases, J lost 5 bases, and 0 bases stayed unmatched. The CDR3 runs 12 residues. CDR1 and CDR2 (germline): MNHNS, SASEGT. The CDR3 sequence is CASSEGQYGYTF. The CDR3 nucleotides are TGTGCCAGCAGTGAGGGACAGTATGGCTACACCTTC.

This chain uses TRBV30 with TRBJ1-6; D unclear. This CDR3 has 16 amino acids. The germline CDR1 and CDR2 sequences are GTSNPN and SVGIG (reference sequence). V shed 3 bases and J shed 0 bases, with 12 bases lying between them. The CDR3 spells CAWRGWEGSYNSPLHF. In nucleotides, the CDR3 is TGTGCCTGGAGGGGGTGGGAGGGCTCCTATAATTCACCCCTCCACTTT.

The chain recombines TRBV7-9 with TRBJ1-2; D perhaps matches TRBD1 (5 bases). CDR1 SEHNR and CDR2 FQNEAQ come from the germline V gene (reference sequence). Trimming cost V 7 bases and J 0 bases, with 15 bases left between them. This CDR3 is 15 amino acids long. The CDR3 sequence: CASIGPDRANYGYTF. For the CDR3, the DNA is TGTGCCAGCATCGGACCCGACAGAGCTAACTATGGCTACACCTTC.

The rearrangement uses TRBV4-1 and TRBJ2-7; D ambiguous. The CDR3 is made up of 15 amino acids. The V end was cut by 0 bases, the J end by 2 bases, with 11 bases between. Germline values: CDR1 MGHRA, CDR2 YSYEKL. CDR3 residues: CASSQDRRPTYEQYF. DNA for the CDR3: TGCGCCAGCAGCCAAGATCGTCGTCCAACCTACGAGCAGTACTTC.

V usage is TRBV7-5 and J usage is TRBJ1-5; the table names TRBD1, a call not compared with the DNA. TRBV7-5 is tagged as a pseudogene. The CDR3 length is 10 residues. The CDR3 loop reads CARCRQGRHF. The CDR3 DNA reads as TGTGCCAGATGCCGGCAGGGTCGGCATTTT.

The rearrangement joins TRBV4-1 to TRBJ2-3, with TRBD1 identical over 9 bases. The ends lost 3 bases at V and 4 bases at J; junction bases unmatched: 5. Germline values: CDR1 MGHRA, CDR2 YSYEKL. The CDR3 is 15 amino acids. CDR3 sequence: CASSQTGGGSDTQYF. CDR3 bases: TGCGCCAGCAGCCAGACAGGGGGGGGATCAGATACGCAGTATTTT.

V gene TRBV2 combines with J gene TRBJ2-1; 11 nucleotides line up with TRBD1. The CDR3 loop spans 15 amino acids. V was pared by 4 bases and J by 4 bases, with 3 bases of the junction left unmatched. Germline-derived CDR1 and CDR2 are SNHLY and FYNNEI. CDR3 in DNA: TGTGCCAGCAGTGTCGGGGACAGGGGGTACAATGAGCAGTTCTTC. Translating gives CASSVGDRGYNEQFF.

The CDR3 here is CASSTGLAPNTGELFF. CDR3 coding DNA: TGTGCCAGTAGTACAGGACTAGCGCCGAACACCGGGGAGCTGTTTTTT. This chain uses TRBV19 with TRBJ2-2; 9 bases map to TRBD2. The junction had 3 bases not matched to a gene; V was cut back by 4 bases and J by 0 bases. Germline V lookup: CDR1 LNHDA, CDR2 SQIVND (reference sequence). The CDR3 is 16 amino acids.

The chain employs TRBV5-6 and TRBJ2-7; 9 bases line up with TRBD1. After removal of 3 bases from V and 3 bases from J, the junction contained 1 base not matched to a gene. The CDR3 spans 13 residues. The germline V gene has CDR1 SGHDT and CDR2 YYEEEE. DNA of the CDR3: TGTGCCAGCAGCTGGGACAGGGTCTACGAGCAGTACTTC. The encoded protein is CASSWDRVYEQYF.

The rearrangement links TRBV6-5 to TRBJ2-7; 12 nucleotides agree with TRBD2. V shed 5 bases, J shed 3 bases, and the junction held 2 bases outside the gene matches. This CDR3 is built from 14 residues. The germline CDR1 and CDR2 sequences are MNHEY and SVGAGI. The CDR3 DNA follows: TGTGCCAGCAGTCAACTAGCGGGAGGCTACGAGCAGTACTTC. Residues: CASSQLAGGYEQYF.

CDR3 sequence reads: CARHPRSNQPQHF. In DNA, the CDR3 is TGTGCCAGACATCCCAGGAGCAATCAGCCCCAGCATTTT. This chain connects TRBV5-3 to TRBJ1-5; D unresolved. TRBV5-3 is an ORF for which the function is uncertain. V gave up 7 bases and J gave up 1 base, with 9 bases separating them. This CDR3 has 13 amino acids.

The gene calls are TRBV27 and TRBJ1-6, with unresolved D. Germline values: CDR1 MNHEY, CDR2 SMNVEV (reference sequence). The ends were cut back, 5 bases at V and 3 bases at J, with 14 bases in the middle. The CDR3 spans 16 residues. Here the CDR3 reads CASSPSAGDYNSPLHF. For the CDR3, the DNA is TGTGCCAGCAGTCCTTCGGCAGGAGACTATAATTCACCCCTCCACTTT.

The chain recombines TRBV7-6 with TRBJ1-1; D gene uncertain. The V gene lost 2 bases and the J gene lost 1 base, with 5 bases spanning the gap. The CDR3 contains 13 residues. Germline V gene lookup returns CDR1 SGHVS and CDR2 FNYEAQ. The CDR3 coding sequence is TGTGCCAGCAGCTTAATGGGGAACACTGAAGCTTTCTTT. Translated: CASSLMGNTEAFF.

With regard to this clone: Different DNA sequences within this sample yield the same CDR3. The genes are TRBV27 and TRBJ2-7; D ambiguous. The CDR3 spans 11 residues. CDR1 MNHEY and CDR2 SMNVEV come from the germline V gene (reference sequence). The V end lost 5 bases, the J end lost 2 bases, and 4 bases lay between the germline ends. The CDR3 loop reads CASSPTYEQYF. The CDR3 coding sequence is TGTGCCAGCAGTCCTACCTACGAGCAGTACTTC.